This T cell receptor beta chain emerged from a study of T cell responses to AZD1222 COVID-19 vaccine. General study points: Repertoire samples came only from after the peak T cell response. Clonal diversity was possibly underestimated, and the donors were mostly white British, with more females. The span of vaccine-associated CD4 TCRs extended across spike, with dominance at 160-218 and 743-854.

This table comes from immunoSEQ multiplex PCR, and its TCRdb copy is limited to in-frame clones, with some not included. Altogether 97,000 or so clones are present, roughly 84% being singletons, with the ten largest covering approximately 15%. With regard to this clone: The antigen remains undetermined.

The CDR3 spans 14 residues. V was pared by 2 bases and J by 4 bases, with 11 bases between. The germline V gene encodes CDR1 SGHVS and CDR2 FQNEAQ. This sequence joins TRBV7-8 and TRBJ1-1; D call uncertain. The sequence derives from an adult in good health. The material sequenced was peripheral blood, taken on day 0 of AZD1222 vaccination. The CDR3 sequence is CASSLSEQLTEAFF. CDR3 DNA: TGTGCCAGCAGCTTAAGCGAACAGCTCACTGAAGCTTTCTTT.